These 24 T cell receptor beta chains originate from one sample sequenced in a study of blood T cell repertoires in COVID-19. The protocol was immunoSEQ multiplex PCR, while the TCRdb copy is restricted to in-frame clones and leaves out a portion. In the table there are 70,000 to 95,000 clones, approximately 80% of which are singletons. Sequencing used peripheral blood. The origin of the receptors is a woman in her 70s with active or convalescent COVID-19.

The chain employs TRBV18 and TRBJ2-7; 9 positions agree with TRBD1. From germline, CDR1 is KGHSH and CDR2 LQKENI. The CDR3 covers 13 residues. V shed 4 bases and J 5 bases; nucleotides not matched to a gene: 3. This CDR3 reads CASSQDRGHEQYF. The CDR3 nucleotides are TGTGCCAGCTCACAGGACAGGGGCCACGAGCAGTACTTC.

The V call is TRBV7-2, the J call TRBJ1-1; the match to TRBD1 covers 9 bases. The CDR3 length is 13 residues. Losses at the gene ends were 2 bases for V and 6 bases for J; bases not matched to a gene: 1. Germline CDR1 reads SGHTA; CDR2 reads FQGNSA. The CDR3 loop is CASSLRTGAEAFF. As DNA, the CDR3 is TGTGCCAGCAGCTTACGGACAGGGGCTGAAGCTTTCTTT.

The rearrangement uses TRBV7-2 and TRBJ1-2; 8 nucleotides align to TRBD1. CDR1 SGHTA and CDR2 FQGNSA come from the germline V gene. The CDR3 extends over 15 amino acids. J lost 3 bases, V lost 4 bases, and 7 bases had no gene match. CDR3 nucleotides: TGTGCCAGCAGCTCTCAGACAGGGGTGGACTATGGCTACACCTTC. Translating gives CASSSQTGVDYGYTF.

The CDR3 loop is CASSDTGIYNEQFF. CDR3 DNA: TGTGCCAGCAGCGACACAGGGATCTACAATGAGCAGTTCTTC. The V gene is TRBV5-8, the J gene TRBJ2-1; perhaps TRBD1 as D (6 bases). CDR3 size: 14 residues. Germline CDR1 and CDR2: SGHTS and YDEGEE. The V end lost 4 bases, the J end lost 3 bases, and 11 bases lay between the germline ends.

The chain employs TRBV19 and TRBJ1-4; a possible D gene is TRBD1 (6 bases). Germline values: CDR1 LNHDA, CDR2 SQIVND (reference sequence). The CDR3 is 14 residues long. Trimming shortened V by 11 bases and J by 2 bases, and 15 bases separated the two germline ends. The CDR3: CASKGGRTNEKLFF. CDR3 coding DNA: TGTGCCTCTAAAGGGGGACGGACTAATGAAAAACTGTTTTTT.

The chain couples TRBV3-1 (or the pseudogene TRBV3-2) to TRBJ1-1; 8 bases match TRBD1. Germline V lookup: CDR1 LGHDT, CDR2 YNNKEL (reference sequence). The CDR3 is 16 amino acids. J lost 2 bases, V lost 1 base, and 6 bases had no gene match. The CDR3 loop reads CASSQAPGQGNTEAFF. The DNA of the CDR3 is TGTGCCAGCAGCCAAGCCCCCGGACAGGGTAACACTGAAGCTTTCTTT.

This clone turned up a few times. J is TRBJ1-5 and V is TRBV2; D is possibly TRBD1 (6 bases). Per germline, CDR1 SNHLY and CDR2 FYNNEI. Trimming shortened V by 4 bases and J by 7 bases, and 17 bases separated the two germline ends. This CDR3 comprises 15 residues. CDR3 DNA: TGTGCCAGCAGTGGGGCTTTGGCAGGGACACAGCCCCAGCATTTT. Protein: CASSGALAGTQPQHF.

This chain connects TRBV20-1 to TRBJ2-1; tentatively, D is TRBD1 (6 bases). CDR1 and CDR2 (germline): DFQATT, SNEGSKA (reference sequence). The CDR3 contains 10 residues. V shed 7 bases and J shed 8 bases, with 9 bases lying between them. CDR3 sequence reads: CSVYRDEQFF. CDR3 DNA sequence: TGCAGTGTTTACAGGGATGAGCAGTTCTTC.

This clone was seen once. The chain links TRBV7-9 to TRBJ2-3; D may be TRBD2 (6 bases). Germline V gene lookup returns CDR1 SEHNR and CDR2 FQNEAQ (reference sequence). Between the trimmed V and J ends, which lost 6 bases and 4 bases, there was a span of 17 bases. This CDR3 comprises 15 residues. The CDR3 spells CASRPIPTSSDTQYF. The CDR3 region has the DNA TGTGCCAGCAGACCAATCCCGACTAGTTCAGATACGCAGTATTTT.

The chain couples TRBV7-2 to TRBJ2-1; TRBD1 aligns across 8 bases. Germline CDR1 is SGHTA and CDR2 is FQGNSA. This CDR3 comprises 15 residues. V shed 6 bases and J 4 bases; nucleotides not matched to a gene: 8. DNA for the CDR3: TGTGCCAGCAGATCCCGGACAGGGACGTACAATGAGCAGTTCTTC. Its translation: CASRSRTGTYNEQFF.

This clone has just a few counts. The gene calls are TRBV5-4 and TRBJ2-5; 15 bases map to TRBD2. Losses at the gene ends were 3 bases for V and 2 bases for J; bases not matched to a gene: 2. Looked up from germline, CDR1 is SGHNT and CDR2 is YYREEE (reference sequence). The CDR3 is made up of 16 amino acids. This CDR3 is CASSSGLAGGQETQYF. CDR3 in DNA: TGTGCCAGCAGCTCCGGACTAGCGGGGGGGCAAGAGACCCAGTACTTC.

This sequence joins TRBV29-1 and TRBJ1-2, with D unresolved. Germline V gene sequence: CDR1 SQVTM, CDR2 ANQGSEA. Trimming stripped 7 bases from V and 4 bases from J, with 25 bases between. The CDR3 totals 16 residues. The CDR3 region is CSAPTTYSQRGYGYTF. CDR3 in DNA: TGCAGCGCCCCGACCACTTACTCCCAGCGGGGCTATGGCTACACCTTC.

In nucleotides, the CDR3 is TGTGCCAGCAGTTTTCGGGGAAAGAGCACAGATACGCAGTATTTT. Amino acid sequence: CASSFRGKSTDTQYF. The gene calls are TRBV28 and TRBJ2-3; possibly TRBD2 for D (5 bases). The CDR3 length is 15 residues. The V end was cut by 3 bases, the J end by 0 bases, with 10 bases between. The germline CDR1 and CDR2 sequences are MDHEN and SYDVKM.

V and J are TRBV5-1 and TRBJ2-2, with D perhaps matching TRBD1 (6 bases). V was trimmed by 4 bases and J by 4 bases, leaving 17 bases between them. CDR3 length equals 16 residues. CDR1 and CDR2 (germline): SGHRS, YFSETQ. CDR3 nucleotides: TGCGCCAGCAGCGGAGATACAGGGCCGGGCACCGGGGAGCTGTTTTTT. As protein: CASSGDTGPGTGELFF. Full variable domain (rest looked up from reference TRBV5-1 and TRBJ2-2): KAGVTQTPRYLIKTRGQQVTLSCSPISGHRSVSWYQQTPGQGLQFLFEYFSETQRNKGNFPGRFSGRQFSNSRSEMNVSTLELGDSALYLCASSGDTGPGTGELFFGEGSRLTVL.

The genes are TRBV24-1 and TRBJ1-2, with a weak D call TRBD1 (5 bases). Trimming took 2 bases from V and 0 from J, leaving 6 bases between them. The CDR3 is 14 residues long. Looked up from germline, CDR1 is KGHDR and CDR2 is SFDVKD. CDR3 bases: TGTGCCACCAGTGATTCAGGGCCTAACTATGGCTACACCTTC. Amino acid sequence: CATSDSGPNYGYTF.

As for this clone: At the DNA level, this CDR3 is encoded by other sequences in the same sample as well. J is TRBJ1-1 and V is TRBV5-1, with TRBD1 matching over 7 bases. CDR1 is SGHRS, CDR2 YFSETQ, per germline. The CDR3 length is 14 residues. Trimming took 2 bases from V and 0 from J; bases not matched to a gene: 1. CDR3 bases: TGCGCCAGCAGCTTAGGACAGGTGAACACTGAAGCTTTCTTT. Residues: CASSLGQVNTEAFF.

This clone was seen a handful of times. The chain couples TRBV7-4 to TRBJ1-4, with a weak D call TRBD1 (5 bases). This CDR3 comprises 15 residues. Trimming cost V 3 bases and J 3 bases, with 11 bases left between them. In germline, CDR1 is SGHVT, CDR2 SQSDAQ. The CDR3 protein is CASSFGAIPNEKLFF. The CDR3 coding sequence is TGTGCCAGCAGCTTTGGGGCAATCCCTAATGAAAAACTGTTTTTT.

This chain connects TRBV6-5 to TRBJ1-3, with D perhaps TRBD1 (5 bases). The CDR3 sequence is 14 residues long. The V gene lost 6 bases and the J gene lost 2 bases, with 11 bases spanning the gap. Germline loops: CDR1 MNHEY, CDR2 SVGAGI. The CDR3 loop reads CASSSGEAGNTIYF. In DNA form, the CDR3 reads TGTGCCAGCAGCTCGGGGGAGGCTGGAAACACCATATATTTT.

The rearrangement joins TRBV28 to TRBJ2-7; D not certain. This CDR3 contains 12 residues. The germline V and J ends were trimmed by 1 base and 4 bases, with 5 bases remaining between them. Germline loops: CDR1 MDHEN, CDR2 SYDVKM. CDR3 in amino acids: CASSLFVYEQYF. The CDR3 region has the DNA TGTGCCAGCAGTTTATTTGTATACGAGCAGTACTTC.

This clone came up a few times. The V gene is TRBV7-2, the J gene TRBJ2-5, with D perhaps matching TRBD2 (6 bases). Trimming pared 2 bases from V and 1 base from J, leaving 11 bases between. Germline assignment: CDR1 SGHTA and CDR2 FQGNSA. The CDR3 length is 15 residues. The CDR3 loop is CASSLYTSFQETQYF. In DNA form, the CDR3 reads TGTGCCAGCAGCTTATATACTAGCTTCCAAGAGACCCAGTACTTC. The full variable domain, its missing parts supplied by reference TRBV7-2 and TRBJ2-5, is GAGVSQSPSNKVTEKGKDVELRCDPISGHTALYWYRQSLGQGLEFLIYFQGNSAPDKSGLPSDRFSAERTGGSVSTLTIQRTQQEDSAVYLCASSLYTSFQETQYFGPGTRLLVL.

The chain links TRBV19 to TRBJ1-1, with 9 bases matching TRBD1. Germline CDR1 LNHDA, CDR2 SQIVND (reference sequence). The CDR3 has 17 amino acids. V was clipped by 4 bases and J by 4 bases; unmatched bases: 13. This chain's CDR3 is CASSNARDRVWITEAFF. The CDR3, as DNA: TGTGCCAGTAGTAATGCCAGGGACAGGGTATGGATCACTGAAGCTTTCTTT.

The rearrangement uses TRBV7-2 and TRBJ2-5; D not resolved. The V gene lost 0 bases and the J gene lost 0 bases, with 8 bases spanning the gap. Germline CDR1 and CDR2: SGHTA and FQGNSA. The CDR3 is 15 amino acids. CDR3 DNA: TGTGCCAGCAGCTTAGCTCCAGCGTACCAAGAGACCCAGTACTTC. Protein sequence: CASSLAPAYQETQYF.

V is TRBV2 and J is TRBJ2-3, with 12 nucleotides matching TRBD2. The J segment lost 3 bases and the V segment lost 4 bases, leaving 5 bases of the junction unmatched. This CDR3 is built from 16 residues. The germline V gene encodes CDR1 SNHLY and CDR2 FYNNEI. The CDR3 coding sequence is TGTGCCAGCAGTGCTAGCGGGGGGGCCTGGACAGATACGCAGTATTTT. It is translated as CASSASGGAWTDTQYF.

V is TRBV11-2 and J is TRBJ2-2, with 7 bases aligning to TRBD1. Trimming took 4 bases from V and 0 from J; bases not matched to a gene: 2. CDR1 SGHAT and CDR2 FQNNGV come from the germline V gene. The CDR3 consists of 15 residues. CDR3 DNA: TGTGCCAGCAGCTCGACAGGGTCGAACACCGGGGAGCTGTTTTTT. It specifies CASSSTGSNTGELFF.